This entry lists 10 T cell receptor beta chains sequenced from one sample in a study of CD8 T cells in Susac syndrome. Random hexamers were used to reverse transcribe an amount of roughly 0.45 to 1 ug RNA. In TCRdb, the immunoSEQ multiplex PCR reads were re-called with MiXCR into one record per CDR3 protein. The repertoire includes some 400,000 distinct CDR3 sequences, 85% to 90% of them detected once, and about 0.1% sits in the top ten. The source material was CD8+ T cells from PBMCs. The receptors originated from a human donor with multiple sclerosis.

The chain carries TRBV28 and TRBJ2-5, with D possibly TRBD1 on 5 matching bases. V was clipped by 6 bases and J by 3 bases, with 5 bases between them. Per the germline V gene, CDR1 is MDHEN and CDR2 is SYDVKM. This CDR3 spans 11 amino acids. CDR3 protein: CASRGEETQYF. For the CDR3, the DNA is TGTGCCAGCAGAGGGGAAGAGACCCAGTACTTC. The full variable domain, its missing parts supplied by reference TRBV28 and TRBJ2-5, is DVKVTQSSRYLVKRTGEKVFLECVQDMDHENMFWYRQDPGLGLRLIYFSYDVKMKEKGDIPEGYSVSREKKERFSLILESASTNQTSMYLCASRGEETQYFGPGTRLLVL.

The rearrangement uses TRBV3-1 and TRBJ2-1; no reliable D call. In germline, CDR1 is LGHDT, CDR2 YNNKEL (reference sequence). The CDR3 has 12 amino acids. V shed 0 bases and J shed 10 bases, with 7 bases lying between them. The CDR3 loop is CASSQDHREQFF. CDR3 in DNA: TGTGCCAGCAGCCAAGATCACCGCGAGCAGTTCTTC.

The chain carries TRBV5-1 and TRBJ1-1; tentative D call: TRBD1 (5 bases). The CDR3 is 15 residues long. Trimming cost V 1 base and J 2 bases, with 12 bases left between them. CDR1 is SGHRS, CDR2 YFSETQ, per germline. The DNA for the CDR3 is TGCGCCAGCAGCTTGTGGGGACTTGGAAACACTGAAGCTTTCTTT. Protein sequence: CASSLWGLGNTEAFF.

J is TRBJ1-4 and V is TRBV4-1; D uncertain. CDR1 MGHRA and CDR2 YSYEKL come from the germline V gene. This CDR3 has 12 amino acids. V was trimmed by 1 base and J by 8 bases, leaving 5 bases between them. The CDR3: CASSQAGEKLFF. The CDR3, as DNA: TGCGCCAGCAGCCAAGCGGGGGAAAAACTGTTTTTT.

The CDR3 sequence is CASSMGLEVFF. The CDR3 coding sequence is TGTGCCAGTAGTATGGGGCTAGAGGTGTTCTTC. The chain uses TRBV19 and TRBJ2-1; D possibly corresponds to TRBD1 (5 bases). Per the germline V gene, CDR1 is LNHDA and CDR2 is SQIVND (reference sequence). The V and J ends lost 3 bases and 15 bases respectively, with 12 bases between them. The CDR3 is 11 residues long.

The CDR3 spells CASSLDPRGCYTF. CDR3 DNA sequence: TGTGCCAGCAGTTTAGATCCGAGGGGGTGCTACACCTTC. V and J are TRBV12-3 or TRBV12-4 and TRBJ1-2; D may be TRBD1 (6 bases). The ends were cut back, 1 base at V and 9 bases at J, with 12 bases in the middle. The CDR3 is 13 amino acids.

This sequence joins TRBV30 and TRBJ1-2; unclear D gene. Trimming removed 5 bases from V and 6 bases from J, with 13 bases in between. Germline CDR1 GTSNPN, CDR2 SVGIG (reference sequence). The CDR3 sequence is 12 residues long. CDR3 coding DNA: TGTGCCTGGGGACCAGGATCGGATGGCTACACCTTC. Protein: CAWGPGSDGYTF.

The genes are TRBV10-3 and TRBJ1-1, with D uncertain. The CDR3 loop spans 13 amino acids. Germline V gene sequence: CDR1 ENHRY, CDR2 SYGVKD. Trimming pared 7 bases from V and 1 base from J, leaving 10 bases between. CDR3 nucleotide sequence: TGTGCCATCACCCCCAACCCGAACACTGAAGCTTTCTTT. Its protein product is CAITPNPNTEAFF.

The CDR3 sequence is CASSQRPGQGLYGYTF. As DNA, the CDR3 is TGTGCCAGCAGCCAACGCCCAGGACAGGGCCTCTATGGCTACACCTTC. The rearrangement links TRBV5-6 to TRBJ1-2; 8 bases fit TRBD1. Per the germline V gene, CDR1 is SGHDT and CDR2 is YYEEEE. V gave up 4 bases and J gave up 4 bases; unmatched junction bases: 12. The CDR3 runs to 16 residues. The whole variable domain, remainder taken from reference TRBV5-6 and TRBJ1-2, is DAGVTQSPTHLIKTRGQQVTLRCSPKSGHDTVSWYQQALGQGPQFIFQYYEEEERQRGNFPDRFSGHQFPNYSSELNVNALLLGDSALYLCASSQRPGQGLYGYTFGSGTRLTVV.

V usage is TRBV4-1 and J usage is TRBJ1-2; D possibly corresponds to TRBD1 (5 bases). The ends were cut back, 1 base at V and 4 bases at J, with 13 bases in the middle. Germline CDR1 reads MGHRA; CDR2 reads YSYEKL. This CDR3 contains 15 residues. As DNA, the CDR3 is TGCGCCAGCAGCCAAGTCGGCGAAGGGGCCTATGGCTACACCTTC. Amino acid sequence: CASSQVGEGAYGYTF.